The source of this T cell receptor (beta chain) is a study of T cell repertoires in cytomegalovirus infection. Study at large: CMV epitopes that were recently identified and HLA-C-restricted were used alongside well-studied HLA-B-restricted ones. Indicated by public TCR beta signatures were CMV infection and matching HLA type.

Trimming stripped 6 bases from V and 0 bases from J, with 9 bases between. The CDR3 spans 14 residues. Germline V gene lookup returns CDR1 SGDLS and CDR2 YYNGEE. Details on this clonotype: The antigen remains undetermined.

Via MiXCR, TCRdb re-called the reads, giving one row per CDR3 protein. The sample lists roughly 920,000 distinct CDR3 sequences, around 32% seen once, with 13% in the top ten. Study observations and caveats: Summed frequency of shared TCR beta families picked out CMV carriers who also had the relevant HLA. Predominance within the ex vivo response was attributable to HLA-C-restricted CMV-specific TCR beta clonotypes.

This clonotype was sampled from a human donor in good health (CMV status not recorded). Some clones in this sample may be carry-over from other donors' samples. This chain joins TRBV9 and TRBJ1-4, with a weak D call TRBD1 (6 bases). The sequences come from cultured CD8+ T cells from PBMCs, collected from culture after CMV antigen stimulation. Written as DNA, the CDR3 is TGTGCCAGCAACCCAGGGGCAACTAATGAAAAACTGTTTTTT. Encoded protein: CASNPGATNEKLFF.